These 8 T cell receptor beta chains were all obtained from the same sample, sequenced in a study of neoadjuvant anti-PD-1 for oral cavity cancer. Time point denoted: after neoadjuvant nivolumab, at surgical resection. The repertoire was sequenced with immunoSEQ multiplex PCR; TCRdb's copy has only in-frame clones and lacks some. The sample shows approximately 10,000 clones, approximately 59% of them seen only once. The specimen was PBMCs, collected after nivolumab (anti-PD-1) treatment. The receptors were gathered from a person aged 35 to 85 with oral cavity squamous cell carcinoma.

This clone is a singleton in its sample. The V gene is TRBV6-5, the J gene TRBJ1-1; a weak D match, TRBD1 (5 bases). Trimming left V 6 bases short and J 6 bases short, with 14 bases between. This CDR3 has 13 amino acids. Looked up from germline, CDR1 is MNHEY and CDR2 is SVGAGI. The CDR3 spells CASRPPTRAEAFF. CDR3 DNA sequence: TGTGCCAGCAGGCCACCCACCAGGGCTGAAGCTTTCTTT.

The chain has TRBV7-8 and TRBJ2-7; TRBD1 agrees at 10 bases. Per the germline V gene, CDR1 is SGHVS and CDR2 is FQNEAQ. The CDR3 contains 15 residues. V was pared by 4 bases and J by 6 bases, with 9 bases of the junction left unmatched. The CDR3 is CASSWGRGTGAEQYF. The CDR3 bases are TGTGCCAGCAGCTGGGGCCGTGGGACAGGGGCCGAGCAGTACTTC.

V is TRBV5-1 and J is TRBJ1-1, with TRBD1 as a possible D gene (6 bases). Trimming removed 0 bases from V and 8 bases from J, with 14 bases in between. This CDR3 is built from 14 residues. CDR1 and CDR2 (germline): SGHRS, YFSETQ. Written as DNA, the CDR3 is TGCGCCAGCAGCTTGGAGGGGGGGCAGAGGGAAGCTTTCTTT. Translated, it gives CASSLEGGQREAFF.

The chain is built from TRBV27 and TRBJ1-2, with 7 bases matching TRBD1. Germline loops: CDR1 MNHEY, CDR2 SMNVEV (reference sequence). The CDR3 runs 15 residues. V lost 7 bases and J lost 4; bases outside the gene matches: 12. The CDR3, as DNA: TGTGCCAGCATGTCGTATCAGGGGGAAGGCTATGGCTACACCTTC. It specifies CASMSYQGEGYGYTF.

This clone is a singleton in its sample. This chain links TRBV7-9 with TRBJ2-7; D is possibly TRBD2 (5 bases). CDR3 length: 14 amino acids. Germline V gene sequence: CDR1 SEHNR, CDR2 FQNEAQ (reference sequence). V dropped 5 bases and J dropped 3 bases, with 14 bases sitting between them. As DNA, the CDR3 is TGTGCCAGCAGCCCCCTGGAGGTAATCTACGAGCAGTACTTC. Amino acids: CASSPLEVIYEQYF.

This clone was seen once. V gene TRBV15 combines with J gene TRBJ1-4, with D unclear. Germline loops: CDR1 LNHNV, CDR2 YYDKDF (reference sequence). Deletions cut 0 bases from V and 0 bases from J, with 8 bases between. The CDR3 totals 16 residues. This CDR3 is CATSRDLQATNEKLFF. The DNA of the CDR3 is TGTGCCACCAGCAGAGATCTTCAAGCAACTAATGAAAAACTGTTTTTT. The whole variable domain, remainder taken from reference TRBV15 and TRBJ1-4, is DAMVIQNPRYQVTQFGKPVTLSCSQTLNHNVMYWYQQKSSQAPKLLFHYYDKDFNNEADTPDNFQSRRPNTSFCFLDIRSPGLGDTAMYLCATSRDLQATNEKLFFGSGTQLSVL.

The chain carries TRBV6-5 and TRBJ2-2; 9 bases fit TRBD1. Unmatched junction bases numbered 8, after V lost 5 bases and J lost 7 bases. This CDR3 has 15 amino acids. The V gene's germline CDR1 is MNHEY and CDR2 SVGAGI. CDR3 loop: CASSTRGTGSGELFF. The CDR3, as DNA: TGTGCCAGCAGTACCCGGGGGACAGGGAGCGGGGAGCTGTTTTTT.

This sequence joins TRBV7-9 and TRBJ2-1; D ambiguous. This CDR3 contains 17 residues. Germline CDR1 reads SEHNR; CDR2 reads FQNEAQ (reference sequence). Trimming took off 4 bases at V and 4 bases at J, with 20 bases between the two ends. CDR3 nucleotides: TGTGCCAGCAGCTCCCCAGACTCGAAGAGCGTTTACAATGAGCAGTTCTTC. This codes for CASSSPDSKSVYNEQFF.